One T cell receptor beta chain is described in this entry. The entry originates in a study of blood T cell repertoires in COVID-19. Repertoires were generated with immunoSEQ multiplex PCR, while TCRdb's copy carries only in-frame clones and drops some. The profile shows approximately 280,000 clones, about four fifths of them singletons. The sequenced sample was PBMCs or T cells enriched from blood (not recorded which). The TCR sequence derives from a man aged 40-49 years who had been exposed to COVID-19.

CDR3 DNA: TGTGCCTGGAGCACAGAGTATGGCTACACCTTC. Amino acid sequence: CAWSTEYGYTF. The chain joins TRBV30 to TRBJ1-2, with D uncertain. Germline CDR1 and CDR2: GTSNPN and SVGIG (reference sequence). V was cut by 3 bases and J by 5 bases, with 7 bases left in between. The CDR3 loop spans 11 amino acids.